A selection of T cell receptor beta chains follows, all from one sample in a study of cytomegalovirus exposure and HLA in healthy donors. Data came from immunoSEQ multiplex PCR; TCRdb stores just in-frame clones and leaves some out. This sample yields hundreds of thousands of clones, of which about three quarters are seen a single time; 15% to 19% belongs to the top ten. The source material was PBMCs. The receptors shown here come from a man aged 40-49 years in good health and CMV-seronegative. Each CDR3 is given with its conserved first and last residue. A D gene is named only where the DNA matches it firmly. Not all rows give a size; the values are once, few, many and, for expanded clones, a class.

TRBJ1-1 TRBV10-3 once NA TGTGCCATCAGTAAGGCCTCCGAGGCCAGGGCCCAGGAAGCTTTCTTT CAISKASEARAQEAFF
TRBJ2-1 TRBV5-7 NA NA TGTGCCAGCAGCTTGTTAACCTCCCCGGGGATGTACAATGAGCAGTTCTTC CASSLLTSPGMYNEQFF
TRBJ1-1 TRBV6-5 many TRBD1 TGTGCCAGCAGTAAACAGGGGATGAACACTGAAGCTTTCTTT CASSKQGMNTEAFF
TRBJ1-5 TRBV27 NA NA TGTGCCAGCAGTTGGATCGGAGTGGGCAATCAGCCCCAGCATTTT CASSWIGVGNQPQHF
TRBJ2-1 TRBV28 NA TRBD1 TGTGCCAGCAGTCCCACAGGGGGAATAGGTAATGAGCAGTTCTTC CASSPTGGIGNEQFF
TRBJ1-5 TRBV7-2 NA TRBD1 TGTGCCAGCAGCCAAGGGACAGTCAATCAGCCCCAGCATTTT CASSQGTVNQPQHF
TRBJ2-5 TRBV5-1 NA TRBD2 TGCGCCAGCAGCCGAGGCCTAGCGGTCCTCCAAGAGACCCAGTACTTC CASSRGLAVLQETQYF
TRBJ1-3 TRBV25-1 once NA TGTTCCTGTCGGGGGGCTGGAAACACCATATATTTT CSCRGAGNTIYF
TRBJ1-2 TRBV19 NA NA TGTGCCAGTAGCCCAGGACAGATTAACTATGGCTACACCTTC CASSPGQINYGYTF
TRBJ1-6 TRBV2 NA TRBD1 TGTGCCAGCAGGCCAACAGGGGCCGATAATTCACCCCTCCACTTT CASRPTGADNSPLHF
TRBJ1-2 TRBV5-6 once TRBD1 TGTGCCAGCAGGCTACAGGGGGTAGGGGGCTACACCTTC CASRLQGVGGYTF
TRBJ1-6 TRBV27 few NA TGTGCCAGCAGTTCCCCGGGACACCTTAGCTCCTATAATTCACCCCTCCACTTT CASSSPGHLSSYNSPLHF
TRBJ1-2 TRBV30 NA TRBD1 TGTGCCTGGAGGGGACAGAAGAACTATGGCTACACCTTC CAWRGQKNYGYTF
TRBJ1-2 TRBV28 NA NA TGTGCCGGAGGAGTGGCGAACTATGGCTACACCTTC CAGGVANYGYTF
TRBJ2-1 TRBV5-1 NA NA TGCGCCAGCAGCTCCCCCCCCAGGAGGAATGAGCAGTTCTTC CASSSPPRRNEQFF
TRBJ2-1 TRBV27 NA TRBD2 TGTGCCAGCAGTACTAGCGGGAGGGCATGGGAGCAGTTCTTC CASSTSGRAWEQFF
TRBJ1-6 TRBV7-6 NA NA TGTGCCAGCAGGTTACGCGGGGGAGCTAATTCACCCCTCCACTTT CASRLRGGANSPLHF
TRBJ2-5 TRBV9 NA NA TGTGCCAGCAGTTTTAACGAGGAGACCCAGTACTTC CASSFNEETQYF
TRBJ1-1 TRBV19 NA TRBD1 TGTGCCAGTAGCATCGGGACAGAGGTTGAAGCTTTCTTT CASSIGTEVEAFF
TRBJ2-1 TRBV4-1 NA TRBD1 TGCGCCAGCAGCCAGGGGCTACAGGGGGCTGGGGAGCAGTTCTTC CASSQGLQGAGEQFF
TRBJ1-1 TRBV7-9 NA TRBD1 TGTGCCAGCAGTTCTCCGACAGGGGAGGTTAAGACTGAAGCTTTCTTT CASSSPTGEVKTEAFF
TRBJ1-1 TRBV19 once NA TGTGCCAGTAGTATAGACGCAGTGTCACCGTTCATGAACACTGAAGCTTTCTTT CASSIDAVSPFMNTEAFF
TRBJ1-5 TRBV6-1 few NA TGTGCCAGCAGTGAAAGAGGGCAGTTCGGCAATCAGCCCCAGCATTTT CASSERGQFGNQPQHF
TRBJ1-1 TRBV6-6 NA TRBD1 TGTGCCAGCACCAAGGACAGGGGGGACATGAACACTGAAGCTTTCTTT CASTKDRGDMNTEAFF
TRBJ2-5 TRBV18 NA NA TGTGCCAGCTCACCTTCAGGGGGGCAAGAGACCCAGTACTTC CASSPSGGQETQYF
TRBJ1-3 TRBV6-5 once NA TGTGCCAGCAGAAGTAGGCGGAACACCATATATTTT CASRSRRNTIYF
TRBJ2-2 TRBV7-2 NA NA TGTGCCAGCAGCCCCAGGCCTGGGGGGGAGCTGTTTTTT CASSPRPGGELFF
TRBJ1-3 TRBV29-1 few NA TGCAGCTTTTGGGGGTTCGGGGGTTTGGCTGGAAACACCATATATTTT CSFWGFGGLAGNTIYF
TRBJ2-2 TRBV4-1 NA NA TGCGCCAGCAGCCAAGTAACGAGTGCTGGGGAGCTGTTTTTT CASSQVTSAGELFF
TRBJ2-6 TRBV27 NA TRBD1 TGTGCCAGCAGTTTATCGGGGGTTAGGGGGCCTGGGGCCAACGTCCTGACTTTC CASSLSGVRGPGANVLTF
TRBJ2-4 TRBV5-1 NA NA TGCGCCAGCAGCTTGGGGCAGGGAGCCAAAAACATTCAGTACTTC CASSLGQGAKNIQYF
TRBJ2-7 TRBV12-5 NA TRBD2 TGTGCTAGTGGTTTGGATCCCTCGGGGCGGGGGACCTACGAGCAGTACTTC CASGLDPSGRGTYEQYF
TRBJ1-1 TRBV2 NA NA TGTGCCAGCAGGGAGACAGAGGTTGGGAACACTGAAGCTTTCTTT CASRETEVGNTEAFF
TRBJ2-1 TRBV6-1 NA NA TGTGCCAGCAGTGAAGCCGTGGGCGGGGCCTACAATGAGCAGTTCTTC CASSEAVGGAYNEQFF
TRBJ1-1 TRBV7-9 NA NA TGTGCCAGCAGCCTGACAGCGATGAACACTGAAGCTTTCTTT CASSLTAMNTEAFF
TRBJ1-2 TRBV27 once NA TGTGCCAGCAGTTCACTCCCTCCGGGGGGTGGCTACACCTTC CASSSLPPGGGYTF
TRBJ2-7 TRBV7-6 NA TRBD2 TGTGCCAGCAGCCTGGGGCGGGAGAGCTCCTACGAGCAGTACTTC CASSLGRESSYEQYF
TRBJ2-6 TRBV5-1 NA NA TGCGCCAGCAGCCTAATATTTGGGGCCAACGTCCTGACTTTC CASSLIFGANVLTF
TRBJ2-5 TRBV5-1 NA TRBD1 TGCGCCAGCAGCCGAGGACAGGCTCAAGAGACCCAGTACTTC CASSRGQAQETQYF
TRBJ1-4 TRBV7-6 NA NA TGTGCCAGCAGCGGATGGGGGCGCGGTGAAAAACTGTTTTTT CASSGWGRGEKLFF
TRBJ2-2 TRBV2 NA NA TGTGCCAGCAGAGGGACTCCCGCCGGGGAGCTGTTTTTT CASRGTPAGELFF
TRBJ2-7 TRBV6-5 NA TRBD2 TGTGCCAGCAGTCGGACTAGCGGGGGGGCGGGTGAGCAGTACTTC CASSRTSGGAGEQYF
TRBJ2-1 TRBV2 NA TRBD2 TGTGCCAGCATCGCGGGGGAGACCAATGAGCAGTTCTTC CASIAGETNEQFF
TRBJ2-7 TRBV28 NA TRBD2 TGTGCCAGCGGCACTAGCGGGAGGCCCCACGAGCAGTACTTC CASGTSGRPHEQYF
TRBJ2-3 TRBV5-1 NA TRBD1 TGCGCCAGCAGCTTGGAGGGACAGGGCACAGATACGCAGTATTTT CASSLEGQGTDTQYF
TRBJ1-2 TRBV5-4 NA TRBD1 TGTGCCAGCAGCGGGGACAGCCTCTATGGCTACACCTTC CASSGDSLYGYTF
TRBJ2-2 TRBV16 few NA TGTGCCAGCAGCGTCAGTGGGGAGCTGTTTTTT CASSVSGELFF
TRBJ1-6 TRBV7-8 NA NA TGTGCCAGCAGCCCCAGGGTGTCAACGCATTCACCCCTCCACTTT CASSPRVSTHSPLHF
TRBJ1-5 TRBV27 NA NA TGTGCCAGCAGGGTGGGCAGTCCAGGTCAGCCCCAGCATTTT CASRVGSPGQPQHF
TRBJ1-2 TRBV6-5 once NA TGTGCCAGCAGTTATCGTCCCTCCTATGGCTACACCTTC CASSYRPSYGYTF
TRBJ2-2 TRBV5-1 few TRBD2 TGCGCCAGTACCATAGCGGGGATCACCGGGGAGCTGTTTTTT CASTIAGITGELFF
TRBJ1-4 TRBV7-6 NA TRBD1 TGTGCCAGCAGCTCAGGGACAGGGGGTATTGAAAAACTGTTTTTT CASSSGTGGIEKLFF
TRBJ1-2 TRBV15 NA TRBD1 TGTGCCACCAGCAGACCCGGACAGGGTTCTAACTATGGCTACACCTTC CATSRPGQGSNYGYTF
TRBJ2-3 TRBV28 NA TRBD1 TGTGCCAGCAGCCCCGGGACAGGGTGGGCAGATACGCAGTATTTT CASSPGTGWADTQYF